A single sample is the source of the 17 T cell receptor beta chains below, sequenced in a study of T cell clonality in common variable immunodeficiency. Some clones are missing from TCRdb's copy, which holds only in-frame ones; the method was immunoSEQ multiplex PCR. This sample carries tens of thousands of clones, none of them present only once. The sample consisted of peripheral blood mononuclear cells. The receptors derive from a person aged 18 to 70 in good health.

This clone was seen at least ten times. The CDR3 goes on 3 residues after the read ends, and that part is filled in from the germline J gene. The rearrangement joins TRBV19 to TRBJ1-1; 7 positions agree with TRBD1. This CDR3 comprises 14 residues. The J segment lost 6 bases and the V segment lost 6 bases, leaving 10 bases of the junction unmatched. Per the germline V gene, CDR1 is LNHDA and CDR2 is SQIVND (reference sequence). The CDR3 sequence is CASSVRHTGAEAFF. CDR3 bases read: TGTGCCAGTAGCGTGAGGCACACAGGGGCTGAA.

This clone has ten or more counts. The read finishes 3 residues shy of the CDR3 end, and the germline J gene is used to complete it. This chain joins TRBV28 and TRBJ1-5; TRBD1 might be the D (5 bases). Trimming pared 7 bases from V and 0 bases from J, leaving 10 bases between. The V gene's germline CDR1 is MDHEN and CDR2 SYDVKM. The CDR3 runs 14 residues. Here the CDR3 reads CASIAGTSNQPQHF. Partial CDR3 DNA: TGTGCCAGCATAGCGGGGACTAGCAATCAGCCC.

This clone was seen many times. The read ends 3 residues shy of where the CDR3 ends; the end is completed using the germline J gene. The chain is built from TRBV6-2 or TRBV6-3 and TRBJ2-5; D uncertain. The CDR3 is 13 amino acids. V dropped 3 bases and J dropped 3 bases, with 8 bases sitting between them. Germline-derived CDR1 and CDR2 are MNHEY and SVGEGT. The CDR3 bases that were read are TGTGCCAGCAGTTATGGGCAAGAAGAGACC. It translates to CASSYGQEET. The CDR3 in its entirety is CASSYGQEETQYF.

This clone was observed many times. Incomplete CDR3 DNA: TGTGCCAGCAGTGAAAGAAGTACTAGCGGGAGGGCCCAGTACAATGAG. Translating it yields CASSERSTSGRAQYNE. Given in full, the CDR3 is CASSERSTSGRAQYNEQFF. The V and J genes are TRBV2 and TRBJ2-1; 13 positions agree with TRBD2. The missing CDR3 end, 3 residues past where the read stops, is filled in from the germline J gene. The germline V gene has CDR1 SNHLY and CDR2 FYNNEI. V trimming: 2 bases; J trimming: 4 bases; junction bases outside the gene matches: 11. The CDR3 has 19 amino acids.

This clone was recorded many times. The DNA ends 3 residues before the CDR3 does, and the rest of the CDR3 is filled in from the germline J gene. The rearrangement joins TRBV20-1 to TRBJ1-1; D gene uncertain. The germline CDR1 and CDR2 sequences are DFQATT and SNEGSKA (reference sequence). V lost 1 base to trimming and J lost 5 bases, with 20 bases between them. This CDR3 is built from 16 residues. Partial CDR3 DNA: TGCAGTGCTAGAGCCAGAGTTCGCCGGGGTGGGACTGAA. The encoded protein is CSARARVRRGGTE. The full CDR3 sequence reads CSARARVRRGGTEAFF.

This clone was found many times. Sequencing ends 3 residues short of the CDR3 end; the germline J gene provides the rest. This chain joins TRBV7-3 and TRBJ2-7, with 8 bases lining up with TRBD2. Germline-derived CDR1 and CDR2 are SGHTA and FQGTGA. Trimming took 0 bases from V and 3 from J; bases not matched to a gene: 4. This CDR3 is built from 15 residues. CDR3 sequence reads: CASSLTSGTSYEQYF. The CDR3 bases that were read are TGTGCCAGCAGCTTAACTAGTGGGACTAGCTACGAG. The entire variable domain, with the rest obtained from reference TRBV7-3 and TRBJ2-7, is as follows: GAGVSQTPSNKVTEKGKYVELRCDPISGHTALYWYRQSLGQGPEFLIYFQGTGAADDSGLPNDRFFAVRPEGSVSTLKIQRTERGDSAVYLCASSLTSGTSYEQYFGPGTRLTVT.

This clone was picked up many times. Read data end 3 residues before the CDR3 end; the end is taken from the germline J gene. The chain couples TRBV18 to TRBJ1-1, with TRBD1 matching 7 bases. V lost 3 bases and J lost 7; bases outside the gene matches: 8. There are 14 residues in the CDR3. Germline V gene data show CDR1 as KGHSH and CDR2 as LQKENI. The DNA read from the CDR3 is TGTGCCAGCTCACCCATAAACAGGGGCGGTGAA. Residues: CASSPINRGGE. The whole CDR3 sequence reads CASSPINRGGEAFF.

Many counts were recorded for this clone. Read sequence stops 3 residues before the CDR3 end, and the germline J gene provides the missing end. This sequence joins TRBV7-8 and TRBJ1-5, with D unclear. Trimming removed 2 bases from V and 6 bases from J, with 5 bases in between. The CDR3 has 12 amino acids. The germline CDR1 and CDR2 sequences are SGHVS and FQNEAQ. CDR3 sequence: CASSLNSQPQHF. The CDR3 bases that were read are TGTGCCAGCAGCTTAAATAGTCAGCCC. Full variable domain (rest looked up from reference TRBV7-8 and TRBJ1-5): GAGVSQSPRYKVAKRGQDVALRCDPISGHVSLFWYQQALGQGPEFLTYFQNEAQLDKSGLPSDRFFAERPEGSVSTLKIQRTQQEDSAVYLCASSLNSQPQHFGDGTRLSIL.

This clone was seen many times. Read sequence stops 3 residues before the CDR3 end, and the germline J gene provides the missing end. This chain connects TRBV5-1 to TRBJ2-7; 10 nucleotides align to TRBD2. CDR3 length: 14 residues. CDR1 is SGHRS, CDR2 YFSETQ, per germline. The ends lost 4 bases at V and 1 base at J; junction bases unmatched: 2. CDR3 DNA (partial): TGCGCCAGCAGCCCGGGACTAGCGTCCTACGAG. Protein: CASSPGLASYE. The whole CDR3 reads CASSPGLASYEQYF.

This clone was recorded many times. The read is 3 residues too short to cover the CDR3 end, so that end is filled in from the germline J gene. The V gene is TRBV20-1, the J gene TRBJ2-7; the match to TRBD2 covers 9 bases. The junction had 6 bases not matched to a gene; V was cut back by 6 bases and J by 3 bases. CDR3 length: 13 amino acids. Germline loops: CDR1 DFQATT, CDR2 SNEGSKA (reference sequence). The CDR3 loop is CSAARTSVYEQYF. The DNA read from the CDR3 is TGCAGTGCCGCCCGGACTAGCGTCTACGAG.

This clone came up many times. The read comes to an end 3 residues before the CDR3 does, leaving the germline J gene to fill in the end. The gene calls are TRBV30 and TRBJ2-5; 13 nucleotides agree with TRBD2. CDR3 length: 15 residues. Germline assignment: CDR1 GTSNPN and CDR2 SVGIG (reference sequence). Trimming cost V 3 bases and J 5 bases; bases outside gene matches: 6. CDR3 amino acids: CAWRGLAGPFETQYF. The sequenced CDR3 bases are TGTGCCTGGAGGGGACTAGCGGGACCGTTTGAGACC.

This clone was seen at least ten times. From the germline J gene comes the end of the CDR3, since the read stops 3 residues before it. This chain uses TRBV6-2 or TRBV6-3 with TRBJ2-1, with 14 bases fitting TRBD2. The V gene's germline CDR1 is MNHEY and CDR2 SVGEGT. The CDR3 extends over 14 amino acids. The V gene end was trimmed by 5 bases and the J gene end by 8 bases; junction bases not matched to a gene: 2. CDR3 DNA, as far as it was read: TGTGCCAGCAGTGAGGGACTAGCGGGAGATGAG. It specifies CASSEGLAGDE. The complete CDR3 sequence is CASSEGLAGDEQFF.

In this sample, this clone turned up many times. The CDR3 spells CASSSEGNRGFYNSPLHF. The DNA read from the CDR3 is TGTGCCAGCAGTTCAGAGGGAAACAGGGGGTTTTATAATTCACCC. This chain connects TRBV2 to TRBJ1-6, with 8 positions matching TRBD1. The read stops 3 residues short of the end of the CDR3; the missing end is completed from the germline J gene. V shed 5 bases, J shed 4 bases, and the junction held 13 bases outside the gene matches. Germline CDR1 SNHLY, CDR2 FYNNEI. The length of the CDR3 is 18 residues.

This clone was detected many times. The CDR3 extends 3 residues past the end of the read, so its final part is completed from the germline J gene. The chain has TRBV5-1 and TRBJ1-6; a possible D gene is TRBD1 (6 bases). The CDR3 has 14 residues. V was shortened by 2 bases and J by 9 bases, with 12 bases between the two germline ends. Per germline, CDR1 SGHRS and CDR2 YFSETQ. The CDR3 DNA, read in part, is TGCGCCAGCAGCTTTGTACAGGGTTTTTCACCC. It codes for CASSFVQGFSP. From start to end, the CDR3 is CASSFVQGFSPLHF.

This clone has a count of ten or more. The read halts 3 residues ahead of the CDR3 end, with the missing end drawn from the germline J gene. The chain links TRBV15 to TRBJ1-1; no reliable D call. V gave up 0 bases and J gave up 3 bases, with 5 bases separating them. This CDR3 spans 13 amino acids. Per the germline V gene, CDR1 is LNHNV and CDR2 is YYDKDF (reference sequence). The CDR3 bases that were read are TGTGCCACCAGCAGAGATTCTGACACTGAA. It yields the protein CATSRDSDTE. The whole CDR3 reads CATSRDSDTEAFF. The full variable domain, with the rest looked up from reference TRBV15 and TRBJ1-1, is DAMVIQNPRYQVTQFGKPVTLSCSQTLNHNVMYWYQQKSSQAPKLLFHYYDKDFNNEADTPDNFQSRRPNTSFCFLDIRSPGLGDTAMYLCATSRDSDTEAFFGQGTRLTVV.

This clone was counted ten times or more. The read is 3 residues too short to cover the CDR3 end, so that end is filled in from the germline J gene. This chain uses TRBV7-8 with TRBJ1-5; 8 bases are shared with TRBD1. This CDR3 has 15 residues. The germline gives CDR1 SGHVS, CDR2 FQNEAQ. Losses at the gene ends were 5 bases for V and 3 bases for J; bases not matched to a gene: 6. The CDR3 loop is CASSAGQGFNQPQHF. Partial CDR3 DNA: TGTGCCAGCAGCGCCGGACAGGGTTTCAATCAGCCC. Based on the CDR3 plus reference TRBV7-8 and TRBJ1-5, the full variable domain is GAGVSQSPRYKVAKRGQDVALRCDPISGHVSLFWYQQALGQGPEFLTYFQNEAQLDKSGLPSDRFFAERPEGSVSTLKIQRTQQEDSAVYLCASSAGQGFNQPQHFGDGTRLSIL.

Ten or more counts support this clone. Sequencing ends 3 residues short of the CDR3 end; the germline J gene provides the rest. This chain links TRBV18 with TRBJ1-5; a weak D match, TRBD1 (6 bases). Germline assignment: CDR1 KGHSH and CDR2 LQKENI. The CDR3 runs to 14 residues. V was cut by 1 base and J by 9 bases, with 13 bases left in between. CDR3 residues: CASSPRRGAGPQHF. The sequenced CDR3 bases are TGTGCCAGCTCACCACGGCGGGGGGCTGGGCCC.